Listed below are T cell receptor beta chains from one sample, sequenced in a study of blood T cell repertoires in COVID-19. Sequencing used immunoSEQ multiplex PCR; TCRdb keeps in-frame clones, though not all of them. Of under 200,000 clones in the sample, roughly 87% were seen once. Sequencing was done on a sample of PBMCs or T cells enriched from blood (not recorded which). The origin of the receptors is a woman aged 45 to 65 who had recovered from COVID-19. CDR3s include the opening cysteine and the closing phenylalanine or tryptophan. The order of the fields is clone size, J gene, D gene, V gene, CDR3 DNA, CDR3 protein. A D gene is named only where the DNA matches it firmly. Not all rows give a size; the values are once, few, many and, for expanded clones, a class.

>-|TRBJ1-1|TRBD1|TRBV2
TGTGCCAGCAGCCGATGGGGACAGGGGAACACTGAAGCTTTCTTT
CASSRWGQGNTEAFF
>-|TRBJ1-4|-|TRBV2
TGTGCCACGGGGAGGGATGAAAAACTGTTTTTT
CATGRDEKLFF
>few|TRBJ1-4|-|TRBV29-1
TGCAGCGTATCCGTAACTAATGAAAAACTGTTTTTT
CSVSVTNEKLFF
>-|TRBJ2-7|-|TRBV19
TGTGCCAGTAGTACCCAATATTTAGGGGACTACGAGCAGTACTTC
CASSTQYLGDYEQYF
>-|TRBJ2-7|TRBD2|TRBV4-2
TGTGCCAGCAGCCAAGTTCCAGCGGGAGAGTCCTACGAGCAGTACTTC
CASSQVPAGESYEQYF
>-|TRBJ1-3|-|TRBV2
TGTGCCAGCAAAAATGGGGCTTCTGGAAACACCATATATTTT
CASKNGASGNTIYF
>once|TRBJ1-6|-|TRBV5-4
TGTGCCAGCAGCTTGATTGGGGCCGGTCATAATTCACCCCTCCACTTT
CASSLIGAGHNSPLHF
>-|TRBJ2-6|TRBD1|TRBV18
TGTGCCAGCTCTCCACAGGGGCACCTCTCTGGGGCCAACGTCCTGACTTTC
CASSPQGHLSGANVLTF
>-|TRBJ2-2|-|TRBV18
TGTGCCAGCTCACCTCCTCCTAAATTCACCGGGGAGCTGTTTTTT
CASSPPPKFTGELFF
>few|TRBJ1-5|TRBD1|TRBV27
TGTGCCAGCGCCGACAGGGGTAGCAATCAGCCCCAGCATTTT
CASADRGSNQPQHF
>-|TRBJ2-1|-|TRBV5-1
TGCGCCAGCAGCGGGGGTAGGACTACAACCTACAATGAGCAGTTCTTC
CASSGGRTTTYNEQFF
>-|TRBJ2-5|-|TRBV7-7
TGTGCTAGCAGCTTAGGTCCAGGGGCCCACCAAGGGGCCCAGTACTTC
CASSLGPGAHQGAQYF
>-|TRBJ2-4|-|TRBV5-1
TGCGCCAGCAGCTCGGTGGGGGGAGGACAAAACATTCAGTACTTC
CASSSVGGGQNIQYF
>-|TRBJ2-1|TRBD2|TRBV2
TGTGCCAGCAGTGAAGTACGAGCGGGGATGCAGTTCTTC
CASSEVRAGMQFF
>-|TRBJ2-1|TRBD1|TRBV11-2
TGTGCCAGCAGCCCCGACAGGGGGCAGGTCGAGGAGCAGTTCTTC
CASSPDRGQVEEQFF
>-|TRBJ1-1|TRBD1|TRBV19
TGTGCCAGTAGCTGGGACAGATCGAACACTGAAGCTTTCTTT
CASSWDRSNTEAFF
>-|TRBJ1-2|TRBD1|TRBV11-3
TGTGCCAGCAGCTTAGCGGGCCTCGGACAGGTCGCCTATGGCTACACCTTC
CASSLAGLGQVAYGYTF
>-|TRBJ2-7|-|TRBV7-9
TGTGCCAGCAGCTTTACCGGGGGAGAGCCCTACGAGCAGTACTTC
CASSFTGGEPYEQYF
>-|TRBJ2-2|TRBD2|TRBV4-1
TGCGCCAGCAGCCCTAGCGGGAACACCGGGGAGCTGTTTTTT
CASSPSGNTGELFF
>once|TRBJ2-7|TRBD2|TRBV3-1/TRBV3-2
TGTGCCAGCAGCCAAGTAAAGCGGGAGGGCCGGGAGCAGTACTTC
CASSQVKREGREQYF
>few|TRBJ2-5|TRBD2|TRBV7-9
TGTGCCAGCAGCTTAGGGGCGGGAGGGCCCGAAGAGACCCAGTACTTC
CASSLGAGGPEETQYF
>-|TRBJ1-6|TRBD1|TRBV19
TGTGCCAGTAGTACCTCCGGGACAGCTAATTCACCCCTCCACTTT
CASSTSGTANSPLHF
>once|TRBJ1-3|-|TRBV30
TGTGCCTGGACCATGACAGGCTCTGGAAACACCATATATTTT
CAWTMTGSGNTIYF
>-|TRBJ2-2|-|TRBV20-1
TGCAGTGCTAGTAAATTAGAAGTGGAGCTGTTTTTT
CSASKLEVELFF
>-|TRBJ2-5|TRBD1|TRBV4-2
TGTGCCAGCAGCCAAGAGGGGACAGGGAAGTTACGAGAGACCCAGTACTTC
CASSQEGTGKLRETQYF
>-|TRBJ1-5|TRBD1|TRBV30
TGTGCCTGGAGTAAGGGGGCCAATCAGCCCCAGCATTTT
CAWSKGANQPQHF
>-|TRBJ2-3|-|TRBV7-3
TGTGCCAGCAGCCCTTATCCGACAGAGACAGATACGCAGTATTTT
CASSPYPTETDTQYF
>once|TRBJ1-4|-|TRBV2
TGTGCCAGCAGGGGAGCCCCGGGGACTAATGAAAAACTGTTTTTT
CASRGAPGTNEKLFF
>-|TRBJ2-1|TRBD2|TRBV3-1/TRBV3-2
TGTGCCAGCAGCCGTCCCGGGACTAGCGGGAGGTCCTACAATGAGCAGTTCTTC
CASSRPGTSGRSYNEQFF
>-|TRBJ2-7|-|TRBV30
TGTGCCTGGAGTAGTGGCAGGGTGGTTTACGAGCAGTACTTC
CAWSSGRVVYEQYF
>-|TRBJ2-7|-|TRBV7-8
TGTGCCAGCAGCAAGGAGGCCTACTACGAGCAGTACTTC
CASSKEAYYEQYF
>-|TRBJ2-1|TRBD2|TRBV20-1
TGCAGTGCTAGTGGGGCTAGCGGGAGGGACTACAATGAGCAGTTCTTC
CSASGASGRDYNEQFF
>-|TRBJ2-3|TRBD2|TRBV7-9
TGTGCCAGCAGCTTGGCCGGGGGGGCGATGGATACGCAGTATTTT
CASSLAGGAMDTQYF
>-|TRBJ1-6|TRBD1|TRBV28
TGTGCCAGCAGTTTACGTTCGAACAGGGGCAGTAATTCACCCCTCCACTTT
CASSLRSNRGSNSPLHF
>-|TRBJ1-3|-|TRBV10-2
TGCGCCAGCAGTCTCAAACAGGGTGGAAACACCATATATTTT
CASSLKQGGNTIYF
>-|TRBJ2-1|TRBD2|TRBV15
TGTGCCACCAGCGGGACCGCAGCGGGAGGCCCCCTCAATGAGCAGTTCTTC
CATSGTAAGGPLNEQFF
>few|TRBJ1-6|-|TRBV2
TGTGCCAGCAGCCCCAGGGGCAATAATTCACCCCTCCACTTT
CASSPRGNNSPLHF
>-|TRBJ1-4|TRBD1|TRBV5-5
TGTGCCAGCAGCCTTCGACAGGGGGCAGGGGAAAAACTGTTTTTT
CASSLRQGAGEKLFF
>-|TRBJ2-1|TRBD2|TRBV18
TGTGCCAGCCACAGGGGCGCAGCGGGAGGGCCGACTGAGCAGTTCTTC
CASHRGAAGGPTEQFF
>-|TRBJ2-4|-|TRBV28
TGTGCCAGCAGTTTACCAGGGAAGGCCAAAAACATTCAGTACTTC
CASSLPGKAKNIQYF
>-|TRBJ2-7|-|TRBV24-1
TGTGCCACCAGTGGCCCCTTCGGGATCGAGCAGTACTTC
CATSGPFGIEQYF
>once|TRBJ1-1|-|TRBV10-3
TGTGCCATCAGTGCCAACGGGAACACTGAAGCTTTCTTT
CAISANGNTEAFF
>-|TRBJ2-7|-|TRBV5-1
TGCGCCAGCAGCTTGGCGGGGGATAGCCAATACGAGCAGTACTTC
CASSLAGDSQYEQYF
>-|TRBJ2-1|TRBD2|TRBV30
TGTGCCTGGAGTGTACCGGCTAGCGGGTACTACAATGAGCAGTTCTTC
CAWSVPASGYYNEQFF
>few|TRBJ1-2|-|TRBV2
TGTGCCAGCAGGGAAAACAGGGATTGGATCTATGGCTACACCTTC
CASRENRDWIYGYTF
>-|TRBJ2-7|-|TRBV27
TGTGCCAGCAGTTTTTCGACGGAGGCCTACGAGCAGTACTTC
CASSFSTEAYEQYF
>-|TRBJ2-5|-|TRBV5-4
TGTGCCAGCAGCTTGTGGGAGGGGGTGACCCAGTACTTC
CASSLWEGVTQYF
>once|TRBJ2-2|-|TRBV19
TGTGCCAGTAGTCCACCCCTCCGACTAGTCGGGACCGGGGAGCTGTTTTTT
CASSPPLRLVGTGELFF
>-|TRBJ1-1|-|TRBV11-2
TGTGCCAGCAGCCAGATGACAGGGAACACTGAAGCTTTCTTT
CASSQMTGNTEAFF
>-|TRBJ2-3|-|TRBV7-2
TGTGCCAGCAGCTTAGCGCGGGGAGATACGCAGTATTTT
CASSLARGDTQYF
>-|TRBJ2-1|-|TRBV6-6
TGTGCCAGCCGAGGACGGGAGAAGGTTGAGCAGTTCTTC
CASRGREKVEQFF